Sequencing of this TCR beta chain was carried out in a study of blood T cell repertoires in COVID-19. Sequencing used immunoSEQ multiplex PCR; TCRdb keeps in-frame clones, though not all of them. The sample lists about 150,000 clones, over 80% occurring once. The receptor comes from a woman aged 50 to 60 with acute or convalescent COVID-19. Sequencing was performed on peripheral blood.

This CDR3 reads CASTQTGVYYNEQFF. CDR3 coding DNA: TGTGCCAGCACCCAGACAGGCGTTTACTACAATGAGCAGTTCTTC. The chain employs TRBV27 and TRBJ2-1, with D perhaps TRBD1 (6 bases). Trimming pared 7 bases from V and 3 bases from J, leaving 16 bases between. CDR1 MNHEY and CDR2 SMNVEV come from the germline V gene (reference sequence). The CDR3 sequence is 15 residues long.